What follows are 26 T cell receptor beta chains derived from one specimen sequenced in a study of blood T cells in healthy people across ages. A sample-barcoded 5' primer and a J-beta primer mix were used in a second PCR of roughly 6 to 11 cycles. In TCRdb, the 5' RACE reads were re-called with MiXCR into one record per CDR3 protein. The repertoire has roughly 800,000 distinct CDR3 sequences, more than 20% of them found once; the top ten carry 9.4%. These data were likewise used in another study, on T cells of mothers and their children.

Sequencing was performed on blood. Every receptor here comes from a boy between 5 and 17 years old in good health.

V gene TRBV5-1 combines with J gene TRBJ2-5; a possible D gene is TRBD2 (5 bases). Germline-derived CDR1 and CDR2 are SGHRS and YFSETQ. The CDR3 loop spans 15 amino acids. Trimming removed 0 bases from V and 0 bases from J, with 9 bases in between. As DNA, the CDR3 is TGCGCCAGCAGCTTGGTGGTGGGAGACCAAGAGACCCAGTACTTC. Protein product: CASSLVVGDQETQYF.

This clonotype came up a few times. CDR3 protein: CASSLEPSGNRDTQYF. Written as DNA, the CDR3 is TGTGCCAGCAGCTTGGAGCCTAGCGGGAATCGAGATACGCAGTATTTT. This sequence joins TRBV7-6 and TRBJ2-3; the match to TRBD2 covers 9 bases. This CDR3 contains 16 residues. Germline CDR1 is SGHVS and CDR2 is FNYEAQ. V was pared by 3 bases and J by 5 bases, with 9 bases of the junction left unmatched.

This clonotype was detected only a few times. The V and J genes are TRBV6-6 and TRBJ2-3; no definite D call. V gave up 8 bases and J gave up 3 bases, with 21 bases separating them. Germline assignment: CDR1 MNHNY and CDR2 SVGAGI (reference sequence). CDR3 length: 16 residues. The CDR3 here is CASGMTGPDGTDTQYF. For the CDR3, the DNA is TGTGCCAGCGGAATGACCGGCCCTGATGGGACAGATACGCAGTATTTT.

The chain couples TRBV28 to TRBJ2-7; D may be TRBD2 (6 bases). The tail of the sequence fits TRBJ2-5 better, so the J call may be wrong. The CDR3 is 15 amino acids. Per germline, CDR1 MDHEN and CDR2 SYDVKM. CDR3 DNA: TGTGCCAGCTACCATCTCGGGGGACCCCAAGAGACCCAGTACTTC. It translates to CASYHLGGPQETQYF.

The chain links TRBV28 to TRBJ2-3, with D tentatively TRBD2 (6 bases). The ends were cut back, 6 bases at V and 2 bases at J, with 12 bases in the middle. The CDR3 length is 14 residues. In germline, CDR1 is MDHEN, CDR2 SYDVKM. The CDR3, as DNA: TGTGCCAGCAGCTTTAGCGGATACACAGATACGCAGTATTTT. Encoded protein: CASSFSGYTDTQYF.

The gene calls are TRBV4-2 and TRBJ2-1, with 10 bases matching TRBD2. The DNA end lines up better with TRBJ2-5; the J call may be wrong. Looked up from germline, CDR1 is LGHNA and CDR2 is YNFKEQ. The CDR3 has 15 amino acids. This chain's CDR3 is CASSQSSGGEETQYF. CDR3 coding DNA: TGTGCCAGCAGCCAATCTAGCGGGGGCGAGGAGACCCAGTACTTC.

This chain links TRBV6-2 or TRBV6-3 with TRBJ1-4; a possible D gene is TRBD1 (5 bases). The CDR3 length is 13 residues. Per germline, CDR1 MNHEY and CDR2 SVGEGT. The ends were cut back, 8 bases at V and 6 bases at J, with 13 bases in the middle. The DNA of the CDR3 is TGTGCCAGCGGCGGCGGGGGTGATGAAAAACTGTTTTTT. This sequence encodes CASGGGGDEKLFF.

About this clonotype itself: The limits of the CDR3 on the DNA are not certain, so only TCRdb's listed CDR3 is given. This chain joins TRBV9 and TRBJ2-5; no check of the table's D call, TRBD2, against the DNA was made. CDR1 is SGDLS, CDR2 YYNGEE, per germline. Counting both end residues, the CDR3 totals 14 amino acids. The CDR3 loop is CASSVGSGSETQYF.

CDR3 DNA sequence: TGTGCCAGCACCCAACCTACAGGCTCGAATGAAAAACTGTTTTTT. Amino acids: CASTQPTGSNEKLFF. This rearrangement joins TRBV7-9 to TRBJ1-4, with D maybe TRBD1 (5 bases). There are 15 residues in the CDR3. V was trimmed by 7 bases and J by 5 bases, leaving 17 bases between them. The germline gives CDR1 SEHNR, CDR2 FQNEAQ (reference sequence).

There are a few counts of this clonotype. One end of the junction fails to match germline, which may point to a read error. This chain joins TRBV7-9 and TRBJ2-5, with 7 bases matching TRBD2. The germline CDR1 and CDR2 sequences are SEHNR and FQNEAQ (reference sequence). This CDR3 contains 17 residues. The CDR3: CANSSPRSGKIQETQYF. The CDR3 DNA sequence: TGTGCCAACAGCTCCCCGAGGAGCGGGAAGATACAAGAGACCCAGTACTTC.

The CDR3 DNA reads TGTGCCAGCAGTGAACGGATCACCGGGACACTCTCCGAAAAACTGTTTTTT. It codes for CASSERITGTLSEKLFF. The chain is built from TRBV25-1 and TRBJ1-4; D is possibly TRBD1 (6 bases). The CDR3 runs 17 residues. Trimming removed 2 bases from V and 8 bases from J, with 21 bases in between. Germline V gene sequence: CDR1 MGHDK, CDR2 SYGVNS.

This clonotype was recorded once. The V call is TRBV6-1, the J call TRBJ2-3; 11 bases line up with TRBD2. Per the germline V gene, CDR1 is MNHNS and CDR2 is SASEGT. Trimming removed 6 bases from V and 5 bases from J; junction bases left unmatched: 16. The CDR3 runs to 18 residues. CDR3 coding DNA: TGTGCCAGCAGACGCCCAGTCGGGATAGCGGGGGGGAGAGATACGCAGTATTTT. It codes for CASRRPVGIAGGRDTQYF.

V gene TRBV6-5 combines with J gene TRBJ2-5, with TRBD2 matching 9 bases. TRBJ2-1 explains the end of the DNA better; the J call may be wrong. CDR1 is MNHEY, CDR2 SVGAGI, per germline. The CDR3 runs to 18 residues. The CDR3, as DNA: TGTGCCAGCAGTTACTCGATTTGGGCGGGAGGGCCCGACAATGAGCAGTTCTTC. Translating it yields CASSYSIWAGGPDNEQFF.

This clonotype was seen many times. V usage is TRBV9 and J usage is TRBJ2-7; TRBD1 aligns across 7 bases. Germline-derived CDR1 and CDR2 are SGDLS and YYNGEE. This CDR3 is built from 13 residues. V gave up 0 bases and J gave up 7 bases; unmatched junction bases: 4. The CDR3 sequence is CASSVEDREEQYF. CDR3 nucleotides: TGTGCCAGCAGCGTAGAAGACAGGGAGGAGCAGTACTTC.

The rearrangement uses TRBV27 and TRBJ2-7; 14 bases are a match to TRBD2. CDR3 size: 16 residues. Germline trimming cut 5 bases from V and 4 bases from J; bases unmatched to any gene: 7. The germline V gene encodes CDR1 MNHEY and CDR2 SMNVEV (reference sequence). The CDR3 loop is CASSPGLAGVPYEQYF. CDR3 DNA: TGTGCCAGCAGTCCGGGACTAGCGGGAGTGCCGTACGAGCAGTACTTC.

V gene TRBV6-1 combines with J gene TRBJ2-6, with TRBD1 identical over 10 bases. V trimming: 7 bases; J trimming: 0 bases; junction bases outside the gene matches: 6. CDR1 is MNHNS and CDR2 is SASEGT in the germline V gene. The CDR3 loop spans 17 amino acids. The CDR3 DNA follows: TGTGCCAGCACCTCCCGGGACAGGGGCTCTGGGGCCAACGTCCTGACTTTC. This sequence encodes CASTSRDRGSGANVLTF.

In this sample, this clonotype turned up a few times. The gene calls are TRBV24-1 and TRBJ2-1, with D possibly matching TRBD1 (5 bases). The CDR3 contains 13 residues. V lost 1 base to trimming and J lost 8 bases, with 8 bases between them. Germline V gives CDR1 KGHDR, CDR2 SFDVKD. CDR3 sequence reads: CATSDLSRDEQFF. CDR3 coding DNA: TGTGCCACCAGTGATTTATCCAGGGATGAGCAGTTCTTC.

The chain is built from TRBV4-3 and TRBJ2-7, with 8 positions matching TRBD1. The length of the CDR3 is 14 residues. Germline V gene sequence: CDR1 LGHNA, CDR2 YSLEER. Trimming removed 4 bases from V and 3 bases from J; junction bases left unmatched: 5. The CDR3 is CASSPDRGFYEQYF. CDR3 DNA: TGCGCCAGCAGCCCCGACAGGGGCTTCTACGAGCAGTACTTC.

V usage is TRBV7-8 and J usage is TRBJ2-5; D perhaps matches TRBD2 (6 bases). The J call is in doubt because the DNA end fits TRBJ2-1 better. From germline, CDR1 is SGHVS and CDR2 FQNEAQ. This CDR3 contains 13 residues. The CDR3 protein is CASSFGTAGEQFF. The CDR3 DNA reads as TGTGCCAGCAGCTTTGGGACTGCCGGTGAGCAGTTCTTC.

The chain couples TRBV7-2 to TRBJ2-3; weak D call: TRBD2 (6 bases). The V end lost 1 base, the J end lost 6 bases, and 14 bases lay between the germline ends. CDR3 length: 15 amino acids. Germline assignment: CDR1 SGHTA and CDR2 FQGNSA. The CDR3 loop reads CASSLGSAGQDTQYF. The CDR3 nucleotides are TGTGCCAGCAGCTTAGGGTCGGCGGGGCAGGATACGCAGTATTTT. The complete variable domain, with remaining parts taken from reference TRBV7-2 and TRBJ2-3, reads GAGVSQSPSNKVTEKGKDVELRCDPISGHTALYWYRQSLGQGLEFLIYFQGNSAPDKSGLPSDRFSAERTGGSVSTLTIQRTQQEDSAVYLCASSLGSAGQDTQYFGPGTRLTVL.

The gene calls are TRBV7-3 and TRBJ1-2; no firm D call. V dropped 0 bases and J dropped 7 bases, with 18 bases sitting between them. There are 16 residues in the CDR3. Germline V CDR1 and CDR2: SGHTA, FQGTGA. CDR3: CASSLTSREELGGYTF. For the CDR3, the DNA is TGTGCCAGCAGCTTAACGTCGAGGGAAGAACTAGGTGGCTACACCTTC.

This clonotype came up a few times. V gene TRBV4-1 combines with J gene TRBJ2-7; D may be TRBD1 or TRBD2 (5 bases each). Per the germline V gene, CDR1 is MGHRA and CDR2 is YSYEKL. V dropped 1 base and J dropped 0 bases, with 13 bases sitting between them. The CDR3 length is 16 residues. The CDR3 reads CASSQVGRDGSYEQYF. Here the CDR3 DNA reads TGCGCCAGCAGCCAAGTTGGTCGGGACGGCTCCTACGAGCAGTACTTC.

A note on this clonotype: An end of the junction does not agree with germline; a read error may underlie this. CDR3 in amino acids: CASSIQESTGTQYF. For the CDR3, the DNA is TGCGCCAGCAGTATCCAGGAGAGCACAGGTACGCAGTATTTT. J is TRBJ2-3 and V is TRBV5-1; possible D gene TRBD1, 5 bases. CDR3 length: 14 residues. The germline V gene has CDR1 SGHRS and CDR2 YFSETQ.

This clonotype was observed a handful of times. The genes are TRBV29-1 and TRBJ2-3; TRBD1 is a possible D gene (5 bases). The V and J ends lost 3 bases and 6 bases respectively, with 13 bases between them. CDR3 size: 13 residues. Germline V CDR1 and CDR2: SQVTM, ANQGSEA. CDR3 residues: CSVDDQGSDTQYF. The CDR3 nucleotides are TGCAGCGTTGATGATCAGGGCTCGGATACGCAGTATTTT.

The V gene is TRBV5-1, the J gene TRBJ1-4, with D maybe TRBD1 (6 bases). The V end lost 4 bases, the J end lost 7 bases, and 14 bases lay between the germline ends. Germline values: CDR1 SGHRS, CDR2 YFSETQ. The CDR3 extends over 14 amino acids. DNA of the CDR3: TGCGCCAGCAGCAAGACAGGATCCAGTGAAAAACTGTTTTTT. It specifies CASSKTGSSEKLFF.

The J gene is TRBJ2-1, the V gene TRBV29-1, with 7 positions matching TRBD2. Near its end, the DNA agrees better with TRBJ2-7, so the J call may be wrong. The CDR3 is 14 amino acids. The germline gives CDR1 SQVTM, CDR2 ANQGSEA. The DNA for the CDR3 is TGCAGCGTTAAGGCGCTAGCGGACTCCTACGAGCAGTACTTC. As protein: CSVKALADSYEQYF.